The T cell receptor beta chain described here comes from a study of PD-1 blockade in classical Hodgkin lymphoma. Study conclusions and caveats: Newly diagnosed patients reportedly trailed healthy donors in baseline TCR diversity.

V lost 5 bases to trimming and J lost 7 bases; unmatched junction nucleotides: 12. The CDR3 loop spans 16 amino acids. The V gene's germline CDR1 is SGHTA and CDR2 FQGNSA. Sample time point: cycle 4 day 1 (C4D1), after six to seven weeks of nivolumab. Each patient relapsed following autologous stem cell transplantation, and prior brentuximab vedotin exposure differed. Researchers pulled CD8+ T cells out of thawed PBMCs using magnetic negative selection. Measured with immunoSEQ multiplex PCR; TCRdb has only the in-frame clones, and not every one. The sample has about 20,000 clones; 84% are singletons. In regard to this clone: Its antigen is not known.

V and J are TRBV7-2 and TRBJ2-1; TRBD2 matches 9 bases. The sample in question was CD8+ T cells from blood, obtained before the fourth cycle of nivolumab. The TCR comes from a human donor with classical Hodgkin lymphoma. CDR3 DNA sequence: TGTGCCAGCAGCACCTATGGCGGGGGGGCATTGAATGAGCAGTTCTTC. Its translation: CASSTYGGGALNEQFF.